Presented here are 28 T cell receptor beta chains from one specimen sequenced in a study of T cell responses to AZD1222 COVID-19 vaccine. The assay was immunoSEQ multiplex PCR, and TCRdb's table has in-frame clones only and misses some. The sample shows about 150,000 clones, over 75% of them seen only once. The sample was peripheral blood, taken 28 days after the second dose of the MenACWY control vaccine. These receptors were obtained from an adult who received the MenACWY meningococcal vaccine as a control.

V and J are TRBV7-2 and TRBJ2-7; D gene ambiguous. This CDR3 comprises 15 residues. The germline CDR1 and CDR2 sequences are SGHTA and FQGNSA. V was clipped by 5 bases and J by 2 bases, with 16 bases between them. The CDR3 region is CASSRSREKTYEQYF. The CDR3 nucleotides read TGTGCCAGCAGCCGCTCCCGAGAAAAAACCTACGAGCAGTACTTC.

This clone was counted between two and nine times. Written as DNA, the CDR3 is TGTGCCAGCAGCTCCTGGGCTAGTGGCGAGCAGTACTTC. It is translated as CASSSWASGEQYF. The genes are TRBV27 and TRBJ2-7; D is unresolved. The ends were cut back, 6 bases at V and 6 bases at J, with 15 bases in the middle. The CDR3 is made up of 13 amino acids. The germline CDR1 and CDR2 sequences are MNHEY and SMNVEV (reference sequence).

This clone has a handful of counts. The rearrangement uses TRBV12-3 or TRBV12-4 and TRBJ2-3; D assignment may be TRBD1 or TRBD2 (5 bases each). Trimming stripped 5 bases from V and 7 bases from J, with 10 bases between. CDR3 length equals 12 residues. The CDR3 region has the DNA TGTGCCAGCAGTCAAGGGGAGTATACGCAGTATTTT. Translating gives CASSQGEYTQYF.

The chain recombines TRBV11-1 with TRBJ2-5, with a possible D match to TRBD1 (6 bases). The V gene lost 1 base and the J gene lost 3 bases, with 15 bases spanning the gap. This CDR3 is built from 16 residues. Germline CDR1 is SGHAT and CDR2 is FQDESV (reference sequence). CDR3 coding DNA: TGTGCCAGCAGCTTAGTGTTCGGACAGTCCGAAGAGACCCAGTACTTC. This gives the protein CASSLVFGQSEETQYF. The full variable domain, with the rest looked up from reference TRBV11-1 and TRBJ2-5, is EAEVAQSPRYKITEKSQAVAFWCDPISGHATLYWYRQILGQGPELLVQFQDESVVDDSQLPKDRFSAERLKGVDSTLKIQPAELGDSAMYLCASSLVFGQSEETQYFGPGTRLLVL.

This chain uses TRBV28 with TRBJ2-3, with 10 nucleotides matching TRBD2. CDR1 and CDR2 from the germline V gene are MDHEN and SYDVKM. This CDR3 spans 16 amino acids. V shed 8 bases, J shed 1 base, and the junction held 9 bases outside the gene matches. The CDR3 protein is CASRTRLAGGTDTQYF. DNA for the CDR3: TGTGCCAGCCGTACAAGGCTAGCGGGGGGCACAGATACGCAGTATTTT.

The genes are TRBV5-1 and TRBJ2-6; D might be TRBD1 (6 bases). This CDR3 region has 16 residues. Deletions cut 3 bases from V and 2 bases from J, with 12 bases between. Looked up from germline, CDR1 is SGHRS and CDR2 is YFSETQ. CDR3 region: CASSSLSGAGANVLTF. CDR3 in DNA: TGCGCCAGCAGCTCTCTCTCAGGGGCTGGGGCCAACGTCCTGACTTTC.

A remark on this clone: The same CDR3 can be traced to other DNA sequences in this sample. The rearrangement links TRBV19 to TRBJ1-5; D not resolved. The CDR3 contains 14 residues. The V end was cut by 2 bases, the J end by 1 base, with 6 bases between. Germline values: CDR1 LNHDA, CDR2 SQIVND (reference sequence). The CDR3 reads CASSIRDSNQPQHF. Here the CDR3 DNA reads TGTGCCAGTAGTATACGTGACAGCAATCAGCCCCAGCATTTT.

The rearrangement links TRBV10-3 to TRBJ2-7; D is perhaps TRBD1 or TRBD2 (5 bases each). V gave up 4 bases and J gave up 6 bases, with 13 bases separating them. CDR3 size: 13 residues. Germline CDR1 ENHRY, CDR2 SYGVKD. CDR3 sequence reads: CAISGGAPIEQYF. The CDR3 nucleotides read TGTGCCATCAGTGGAGGGGCGCCCATCGAGCAGTACTTC.

The V and J genes are TRBV5-4 and TRBJ2-1; D call uncertain. Trimming stripped 3 bases from V and 0 bases from J, with 10 bases between. Germline assignment: CDR1 SGHNT and CDR2 YYREEE (reference sequence). This CDR3 contains 15 residues. CDR3 loop: CASSSPANSYNEQFF. DNA for the CDR3: TGTGCCAGCAGCTCCCCGGCCAACTCCTACAATGAGCAGTTCTTC.

V usage is TRBV28 and J usage is TRBJ1-5; 12 bases fit TRBD1. Germline V gene data show CDR1 as MDHEN and CDR2 as SYDVKM. V shed 2 bases, J shed 0 bases, and the junction held 2 bases outside the gene matches. CDR3 length: 17 amino acids. The CDR3 DNA follows: TGTGCCAGCAGTTTAGGGACAGGGGGCGTTAGCAATCAGCCCCAGCATTTT. This encodes CASSLGTGGVSNQPQHF.

The table lists this clone with a count of one. This rearrangement joins TRBV5-4 to TRBJ1-2; 9 bases are shared with TRBD1. This CDR3 comprises 15 residues. V dropped 3 bases and J dropped 5; count of bases not matched to a gene: 8. Germline V gives CDR1 SGHNT, CDR2 YYREEE (reference sequence). CDR3: CASSSGQGIGYGYTF. DNA for the CDR3: TGTGCCAGCAGCTCGGGACAGGGAATCGGGTATGGCTACACCTTC.

This chain links TRBV15 with TRBJ2-7; 10 nucleotides agree with TRBD2. V trimming: 0 bases; J trimming: 7 bases; junction bases outside the gene matches: 9. The germline V gene has CDR1 LNHNV and CDR2 YYDKDF (reference sequence). This CDR3 region has 16 residues. The CDR3 nucleotides read TGTGCCACCAGCAGAGATCTAGCGGGAGAAGCAGCGGAGCAGTACTTC. It translates to CATSRDLAGEAAEQYF.

V and J are TRBV7-9 and TRBJ2-7; a weak D match, TRBD2 (5 bases). Germline CDR1 is SEHNR and CDR2 is FQNEAQ (reference sequence). The CDR3 length is 13 residues. Trimming pared 2 bases from V and 10 bases from J, leaving 15 bases between. CDR3 DNA sequence: TGTGCCAGCAGCTTAATGGCGCATCCGGGACAGTACGTC. This encodes CASSLMAHPGQYV.

This clone has a single count. The J gene is TRBJ2-2, the V gene TRBV19, with D possibly TRBD2 on 6 matching bases. Trimming took off 7 bases at V and 5 bases at J, with 17 bases between the two ends. Germline CDR1 LNHDA, CDR2 SQIVND (reference sequence). The CDR3 runs to 15 residues. Here the CDR3 reads CASISGSGWTGELFF. As DNA, the CDR3 is TGTGCCAGTATATCGGGGAGCGGGTGGACCGGGGAGCTGTTTTTT.

The chain couples TRBV7-8 to TRBJ1-2, with D possibly matching TRBD1 (5 bases). The CDR3 is 14 residues long. V gave up 2 bases and J gave up 2 bases, with 9 bases separating them. Germline lookup yields CDR1 SGHVS and CDR2 FQNEAQ. DNA for the CDR3: TGTGCCAGCAGCTTACAGACAGAAAACTATGGCTACACCTTC. Translating gives CASSLQTENYGYTF.

The chain combines TRBV6-5 with TRBJ2-7; D is unresolved. Germline V gene sequence: CDR1 MNHEY, CDR2 SVGAGI. V was clipped by 0 bases and J by 2 bases, with 8 bases between them. The CDR3 contains 14 residues. CDR3 residues: CASSYSIAAYEQYF. CDR3 nucleotides: TGTGCCAGCAGTTACTCGATCGCGGCCTACGAGCAGTACTTC.

This clone was counted once. At one end, the junction sequence differs from germline, possibly due to a read error. V is TRBV5-1 and J is TRBJ1-4, with no clear D. The CDR3 length is 10 residues. The germline V gene has CDR1 SGHRS and CDR2 YFSETQ. The CDR3 DNA reads as TGCGCCAGCAGCACACGCCTTCTCTATTTT. Protein: CASSTRLLYF.

The V gene is TRBV27, the J gene TRBJ1-5, with 9 bases fitting TRBD1. After removal of 6 bases from V and 1 base from J, the junction contained 4 bases not matched to a gene. Germline CDR1 MNHEY, CDR2 SMNVEV (reference sequence). The CDR3 sequence is 15 residues long. In nucleotides, the CDR3 is TGTGCCAGCAGAGGACAGGGGATAAGCAATCAGCCCCAGCATTTT. Protein sequence: CASRGQGISNQPQHF.

This chain joins TRBV9 and TRBJ1-6, with D unclear. With 4 bases removed from V and 6 bases from J, the gap between germline ends came to 23 bases. The germline V gene encodes CDR1 SGDLS and CDR2 YYNGEE. The CDR3 contains 18 residues. The CDR3 DNA follows: TGTGCCAGCAGCCCCCTTTCTGGCAGTTCGGGAGGTAATTCACCCCTCCACTTT. Translation: CASSPLSGSSGGNSPLHF.

The chain recombines TRBV6-1 with TRBJ2-3; TRBD2 matches 10 bases. CDR1 MNHNS and CDR2 SASEGT come from the germline V gene. V was clipped by 4 bases and J by 4 bases; unmatched bases: 17. This CDR3 has 19 residues. The CDR3 sequence: CASSVTTTGLAGAADTQYF. The CDR3 coding sequence is TGTGCCAGCAGTGTCACCACGACGGGGCTAGCGGGAGCCGCAGATACGCAGTATTTT.

This clone was seen a handful of times. This rearrangement joins TRBV18 to TRBJ2-7; weak D call: TRBD2 (5 bases). The V gene's germline CDR1 is KGHSH and CDR2 LQKENI. V lost 3 bases and J lost 7, with 10 bases in between. The CDR3 spans 12 residues. CDR3 residues: CASSPDSREQYF. In nucleotides, the CDR3 is TGTGCCAGCTCACCGGACTCCCGGGAGCAGTACTTC.

This chain's CDR3 is CASSGGFDTGELFF. The CDR3 DNA sequence: TGCGCCAGCAGCGGGGGATTTGACACCGGGGAGCTGTTTTTT. The chain is built from TRBV5-1 and TRBJ2-2; D may match TRBD1 or TRBD2 (5 bases each). The CDR3 spans 14 residues. Germline loops: CDR1 SGHRS, CDR2 YFSETQ. V gave up 4 bases and J gave up 3 bases, with 10 bases separating them.

V usage is TRBV10-1 and J usage is TRBJ1-4; possible D gene TRBD1, 5 bases. Germline lookup yields CDR1 WNHNN and CDR2 SYGVQD (reference sequence). The CDR3 is 16 residues long. With 6 bases removed from V and 2 bases from J, the gap between germline ends came to 16 bases. The CDR3 here is CASSGPPGPTNEKLFF. CDR3 bases: TGCGCCAGCAGCGGTCCCCCAGGGCCCACTAATGAAAAACTGTTTTTT.

The chain combines TRBV6-5 with TRBJ1-2; the D gene is possibly TRBD1 (5 bases). The germline gives CDR1 MNHEY, CDR2 SVGAGI. The CDR3 contains 12 residues. The CDR3 nucleotides read TGTGCTCTGACAGAGGCTAACTATGGCTACACCTTC. This encodes CALTEANYGYTF.

This rearrangement joins TRBV6-5 to TRBJ2-2; D tentatively reads TRBD1 or TRBD2 (5 bases each). The CDR3 has 13 residues. The V end lost 2 bases, the J end lost 6 bases, and 7 bases lay between the germline ends. The germline gives CDR1 MNHEY, CDR2 SVGAGI. CDR3 in amino acids: CASSYRDAGELFF. The CDR3, as DNA: TGTGCCAGCAGTTACCGGGACGCCGGGGAGCTGTTTTTT.

V usage is TRBV12-3 or TRBV12-4 and J usage is TRBJ2-5; the D is unclear. The V end was cut by 5 bases, the J end by 5 bases, with 9 bases between. The CDR3 runs to 12 residues. CDR3 amino acids: CASSVVQETQYF. DNA for the CDR3: TGTGCCAGCAGTGTTGTCCAGGAGACCCAGTACTTC.

The DNA for the CDR3 is TGCGCCAGCAGCCAAGGTGCCAGGGGAGTATCGAACACCGGGGAGCTGTTTTTT. Protein sequence: CASSQGARGVSNTGELFF. This chain connects TRBV4-1 to TRBJ2-2, with D possibly matching TRBD1 (6 bases). Trimming removed 1 base from V and 0 bases from J, with 15 bases in between. Per germline, CDR1 MGHRA and CDR2 YSYEKL. The CDR3 sequence is 18 residues long.

The V and J genes are TRBV11-3 and TRBJ2-7; TRBD2 matches 8 bases. This CDR3 has 15 amino acids. The germline gives CDR1 SGHNT, CDR2 YENEEA. The J segment lost 7 bases and the V segment lost 5 bases, leaving 13 bases of the junction unmatched. CDR3 sequence (DNA): TGTGCCAGCAGCGGATCGGTAGCGGGATTTTGGGAGCAGTACTTC. Translating it yields CASSGSVAGFWEQYF.